Each of the 2 T cell receptor beta chains below was sequenced from the same sample in a study of a mutant IDH1 vaccine in newly diagnosed glioma. Clones were sequenced by immunoSEQ multiplex PCR, and TCRdb holds only the in-frame ones, with some missing. The table records about 60,000 clones, 80% to 90% of them present only once. Their cognate antigens are unknown. This sample's time point: week 35, safety follow-up. It was 300 ug of mutant IDH1 20-mer peptide that made up each vaccine dose, given with topical imiquimod. The sequencing used PBMCs, collected from a glioma patient whose treatment included an IDH1 peptide vaccine. The receptors derive from a man between 40 and 49 years old with glioma.

The chain is built from TRBV7-2 and TRBJ2-7; 9 nucleotides align to TRBD2. CDR1 is SGHTA, CDR2 FQGNSA, per germline. The junction had 3 bases not matched to a gene; V was cut back by 1 base and J by 2 bases. The CDR3 totals 15 residues. This CDR3 reads CASSLGLAVTYEQYF. The DNA for the CDR3 is TGTGCCAGCAGCTTAGGACTAGCGGTAACCTACGAGCAGTACTTC. The variable domain in full, with the rest retrieved from reference TRBV7-2 and TRBJ2-7, is GAGVSQSPSNKVTEKGKDVELRCDPISGHTALYWYRQSLGQGLEFLIYFQGNSAPDKSGLPSDRFSAERTGGSVSTLTIQRTQQEDSAVYLCASSLGLAVTYEQYFGPGTRLTVT.

The chain links TRBV6-6 to TRBJ1-1, with D possibly TRBD1 on 5 matching bases. Trimming took 2 bases from V and 3 from J, leaving 10 bases between them. Per germline, CDR1 MNHNY and CDR2 SVGAGI (reference sequence). The CDR3 is 14 amino acids. The CDR3 DNA is TGTGCCAGCAGTTACGGGGGGAGGGACACTGAAGCTTTCTTT. It encodes CASSYGGRDTEAFF.